A single sample is the source of the 7 T cell receptor beta chains below, sequenced in a study of cytomegalovirus exposure and HLA in healthy donors (dated by TCRdb to about 2017). The library was made by the immunoSEQ multiplex PCR assay. For the multiplex PCR, a mixture combining 60 forward primers for TCR Vbeta segments and 13 reverse primers for TCR Jbeta segments was used. TCRdb obtained this table from immuneACCESS and retained in-frame rearrangements with V and J assigned. These tables miss some clones; where compared with another copy, unresolved V genes account for less than half of the shortfall, and the remainder is unexplained. A total of under 150,000 clones appear in this sample, 70% to 80% of them only once. The ten largest clones capture about 2.6% of the sample. The specimen was PBMCs. These TCRs come from a woman aged 55 to 70 in good health and CMV-seropositive.

The rearrangement uses TRBV6-6 and TRBJ1-1, with TRBD1 matching over 9 bases. The germline CDR1 and CDR2 sequences are MNHNY and SVGAGI (reference sequence). V shed 7 bases, J shed 5 bases, and the junction held 5 bases outside the gene matches. The CDR3 sequence is 13 residues long. CDR3 coding DNA: TGTGCCAGCACCGGGACAGGGCGTACTGAAGCTTTCTTT. Translated: CASTGTGRTEAFF.

The rearrangement links TRBV6-5 to TRBJ1-2; the match to TRBD1 covers 8 bases. After removal of 2 bases from V and 6 bases from J, the junction contained 8 bases not matched to a gene. The CDR3 sequence is 15 residues long. Germline-derived CDR1 and CDR2 are MNHEY and SVGAGI. The CDR3 sequence: CASSYVAGGADGYTF. DNA of the CDR3: TGTGCCAGCAGTTACGTCGCAGGGGGCGCCGATGGCTACACCTTC.

This chain connects TRBV2 to TRBJ2-3; 12 nucleotides agree with TRBD2. This CDR3 has 15 amino acids. J lost 9 bases, V lost 3 bases, and 7 bases had no gene match. CDR1 and CDR2 from the germline V gene are SNHLY and FYNNEI. The CDR3, as DNA: TGTGCCAGCAGTGATACTAGCGGGGGGCCCAGGACGCAGTATTTT. It is translated as CASSDTSGGPRTQYF.

The gene calls are TRBV5-1 and TRBJ2-1, with 12 positions matching TRBD2. The CDR3 extends over 18 amino acids. J gave up 2 bases and V 0 bases, and 6 bases lay outside the gene matches. Germline V gives CDR1 SGHRS, CDR2 YFSETQ. CDR3 coding DNA: TGCGCCAGCAGCTTGGTGGCTAGCGGGGGGGCAACCTACAATGAGCAGTTCTTC. Its protein is CASSLVASGGATYNEQFF.

CDR3 sequence (DNA): TGTGCCACCAGCAGAGATCCGGGGAGAAGGAATGAAAAACTGTTTTTT. This codes for CATSRDPGRRNEKLFF. The genes are TRBV15 and TRBJ1-4; D gene uncertain. The CDR3 loop spans 16 amino acids. Trimming pared 0 bases from V and 5 bases from J, leaving 13 bases between. Germline V gene sequence: CDR1 LNHNV, CDR2 YYDKDF (reference sequence).

The V gene is TRBV18, the J gene TRBJ2-3, with 11 positions matching TRBD2. Germline loops: CDR1 KGHSH, CDR2 LQKENI. V trimming: 3 bases; J trimming: 2 bases; junction bases outside the gene matches: 7. CDR3 length: 17 residues. CDR3 loop: CASSPVTSGANTDTQYF. Here the CDR3 DNA reads TGTGCCAGCTCACCTGTGACTAGCGGGGCTAACACAGATACGCAGTATTTT.

V and J are TRBV5-1 and TRBJ2-5, with TRBD1 matching 9 bases. The CDR3 covers 16 residues. Germline V CDR1 and CDR2: SGHRS, YFSETQ. The trim removed 0 bases at V and 0 bases at J, leaving 3 bases unmatched. CDR3 in DNA: TGCGCCAGCAGCTTGGGGGACAGGGCTTACCAAGAGACCCAGTACTTC. It yields the protein CASSLGDRAYQETQYF. The complete variable domain, with remaining parts taken from reference TRBV5-1 and TRBJ2-5, reads KAGVTQTPRYLIKTRGQQVTLSCSPISGHRSVSWYQQTPGQGLQFLFEYFSETQRNKGNFPGRFSGRQFSNSRSEMNVSTLELGDSALYLCASSLGDRAYQETQYFGPGTRLLVL.